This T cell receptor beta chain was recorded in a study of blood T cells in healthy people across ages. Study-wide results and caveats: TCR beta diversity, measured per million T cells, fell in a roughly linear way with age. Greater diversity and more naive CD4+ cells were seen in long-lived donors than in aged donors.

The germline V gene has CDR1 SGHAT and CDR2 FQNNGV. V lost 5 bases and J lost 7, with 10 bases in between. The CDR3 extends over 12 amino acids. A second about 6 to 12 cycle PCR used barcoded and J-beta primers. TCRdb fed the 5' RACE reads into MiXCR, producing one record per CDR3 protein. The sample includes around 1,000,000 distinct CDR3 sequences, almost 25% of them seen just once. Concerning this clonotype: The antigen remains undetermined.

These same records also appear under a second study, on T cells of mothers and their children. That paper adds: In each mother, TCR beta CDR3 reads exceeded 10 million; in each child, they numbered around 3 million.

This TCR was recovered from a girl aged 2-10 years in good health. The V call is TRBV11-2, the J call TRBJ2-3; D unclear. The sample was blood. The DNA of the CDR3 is TGTGCCAGCAGCCCCGCGAGGCATACGCAGTATTTT. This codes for CASSPARHTQYF.